The source of this T cell receptor beta chain is a study of blood T cell repertoires in COVID-19 (dated by TCRdb to the early 2020s). In the study overall: Collaborator samples came from the United States, Italy and Spain and covered acute and convalescent phases of COVID-19. Deeply sampled blood TCRbeta repertoires from subjects exposed to, actively infected with, or recovered from COVID-19 were included in the dataset. Where HLA class I and class II types were available, the types were taken from metadata supplied by the sample provider, not from assay-based typing. Samples came from the ongoing ImmuneRACE study (first 160 participants) plus 1,254 subjects from 6 global collaborators. A freely available public database, intended as a resource for researchers studying the immune response to SARS-CoV-2, is where the repertoires were released. A de-identified subject ID, COVID-19 status, age in years and sex were almost always included in the sample metadata. The prospective study material was composed of cDNA or gDNA derived from T cells, B-cell-depleted T cells, or PBMCs. Overall results and qualifications from the work: How much clinical and demographic metadata was included differed by source and by participant, and the metadata was provided uncurated.

On this clone itself: Its antigen has not been determined. No much larger clone exists at a distance of one base, and base qualities are not known.

The immunoSEQ Assay, a bias-controlled multiplex PCR, was used to amplify TCRbeta CDR3 regions from genomic DNA. Processing in the source paper ran as follows. Nucleated cell counts per sample were estimated from amplification of reference gene primers within the assay. Sequence reads were collapsed and filtered to measure the absolute abundance of every unique TCRbeta CDR3 rearrangement. For each sample, productive Simpson clonality was calculated as the square root of Simpson's diversity index over productive rearrangements. TCRdb carries this immuneACCESS record with in-frame sequences only. Its versions omit some clonotypes, under half of them owing to an unresolved V gene in the studies checked, with the rest unexplained. V and J calls and clone size are as listed in that table; D and trimming were resolved from the DNA. Present in this sample are about 320,000 clones, approximately 89% of which were seen just once. 1.5% to 2% of the sample is held by the ten biggest clonotypes.

According to the germline V gene (reference sequence), CDR1 reads GTSNPN and CDR2 reads SVGIG. From the cysteine through the phenylalanine, the CDR3 covers 14 amino acids. Solely the CDR3 DNA is kept, with 42 bases framed from the first base. V is trimmed back by 3 bases and J by 6 bases, and the junction contains 8 bases that no gene match accounts for. At one collaborating source in Seattle, patients were enrolled during active infection and were followed longitudinally through the course of disease. Collaborating institutions collected whole blood in K2EDTA tubes following their own protocols. Collaborator samples were shipped for TCRbeta analysis as frozen whole blood, isolated PBMCs, or DNA extracted from either sample type.

The receptor chain draws on TRBV30 and TRBJ2-3, with 8 bases aligning to TRBD1. The origin of this receptor is a woman in her thirties with COVID-19, enrolled during active disease. Sequenced: peripheral blood. The nucleotide sequence reads TGTGCCTGGAGGACCGGGACAGGTACGGATACGCAGTATTTT. Its protein product is CAWRTGTGTDTQYF.